A selection of T cell receptor beta chains follows, all from one sample in a study of monozygotic twins with inflammatory bowel disease. TCRdb reprocessed the 5' RACE reads and keeps a single row for each CDR3 protein, giving no DNA. This repertoire includes around 380,000 distinct CDR3 sequences. The sample comprised blood. The receptors stem from a human donor with ulcerative colitis or Crohn's disease, or a healthy co-twin of an affected twin (not recorded which). Both conserved end residues are part of each CDR3. Fields, in order: V gene, J gene, CDR3 protein.

V: TRBV11-2; J: TRBJ2-1; CDR3: CASSLSGGRSYNEQFF
V: TRBV2; J: TRBJ2-2; CDR3: CACHTIQGMAGELFF
V: TRBV29-1; J: TRBJ1-2; CDR3: CSVEGGGSNYGYTF
V: TRBV4-3; J: TRBJ1-2; CDR3: CASSLGTGRQGYTF
V: TRBV27; J: TRBJ2-5; CDR3: CASRSPSGAGETQYF
V: TRBV9; J: TRBJ2-2; CDR3: CASSPLVPGLAGDVGELFF
V: TRBV6-1; J: TRBJ2-2; CDR3: CASRDRAWGYTGELFF
V: TRBV2; J: TRBJ1-3; CDR3: CATSGPLSGNTIYF
V: TRBV6-5; J: TRBJ1-1; CDR3: CASSYGGGTEAFF
V: TRBV5-1; J: TRBJ1-2; CDR3: CASSFGGDYGYTF
V: TRBV7-9; J: TRBJ2-1; CDR3: CASSFPGLSPYNEQFF
V: TRBV27; J: TRBJ1-4; CDR3: CASSSPGAFNEKLFF
V: TRBV30; J: TRBJ1-1; CDR3: CAWMRMGLNTEAFF
V: TRBV5-1; J: TRBJ2-5; CDR3: CASSSSLDRADETQYF
V: TRBV5-1; J: TRBJ2-6; CDR3: CASSLVLGLGRDSGANVLTF